This T cell receptor (beta chain) was recovered during a study of blood T cell repertoires in COVID-19. The wider study: T cells, B-cell-depleted T cells, or PBMCs supplied cDNA or gDNA.

Under the authors' procedure: Estimated nucleated cell counts came from reference gene primer amplification. Sequencing used immunoSEQ multiplex PCR; TCRdb keeps in-frame clones, though not all of them. The DNA was the basis for D and trimming; V, J and clone size are from that table. Among tens of thousands of clones listed, roughly 87% were seen once. V dropped 6 bases and J dropped 5 bases, with 17 bases sitting between them. Per the germline V gene, CDR1 is SGHNT and CDR2 is YYREEE (reference sequence). CDR3 length equals 14 residues. The chain couples TRBV5-4 to TRBJ2-5; perhaps TRBD2 as D (7 bases). The material sequenced was peripheral blood. The clonotype comes from a man aged 50 to 59 with active COVID-19. CDR3 in amino acids: CASTYGGGGETQYF. CDR3 nucleotide sequence: TGTGCCAGCACCTATGGGGGGGGCGGGGAGACCCAGTACTTC.